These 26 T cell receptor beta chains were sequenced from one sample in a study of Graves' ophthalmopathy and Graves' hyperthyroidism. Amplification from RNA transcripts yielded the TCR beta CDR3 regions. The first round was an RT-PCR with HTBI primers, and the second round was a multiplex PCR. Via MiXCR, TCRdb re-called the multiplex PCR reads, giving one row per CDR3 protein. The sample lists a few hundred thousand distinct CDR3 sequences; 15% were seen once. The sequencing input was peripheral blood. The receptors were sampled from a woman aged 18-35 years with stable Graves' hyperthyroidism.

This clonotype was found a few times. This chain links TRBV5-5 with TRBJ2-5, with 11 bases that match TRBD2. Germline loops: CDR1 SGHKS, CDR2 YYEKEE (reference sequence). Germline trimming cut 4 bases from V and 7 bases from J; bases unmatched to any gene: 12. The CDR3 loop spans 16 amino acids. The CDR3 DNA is TGTGCCAGCAGCCCACAGCTAGCGGGGGGCCCGAGGACCCAGTACTTC. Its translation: CASSPQLAGGPRTQYF.

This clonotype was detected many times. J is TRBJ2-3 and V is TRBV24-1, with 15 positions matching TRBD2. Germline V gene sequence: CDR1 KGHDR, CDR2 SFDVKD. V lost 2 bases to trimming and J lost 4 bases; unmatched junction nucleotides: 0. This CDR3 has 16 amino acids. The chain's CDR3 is CATSDWTSGGADTQYF. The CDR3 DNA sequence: TGTGCCACCAGTGATTGGACTAGCGGGGGGGCAGATACGCAGTATTTT.

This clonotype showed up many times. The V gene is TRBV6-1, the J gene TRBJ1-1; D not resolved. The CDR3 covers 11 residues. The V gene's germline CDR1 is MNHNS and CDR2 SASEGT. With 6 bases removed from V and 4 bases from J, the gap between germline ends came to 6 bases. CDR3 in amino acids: CASRRSTEAFF. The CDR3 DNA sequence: TGTGCCAGCAGGAGAAGCACTGAAGCTTTCTTT.

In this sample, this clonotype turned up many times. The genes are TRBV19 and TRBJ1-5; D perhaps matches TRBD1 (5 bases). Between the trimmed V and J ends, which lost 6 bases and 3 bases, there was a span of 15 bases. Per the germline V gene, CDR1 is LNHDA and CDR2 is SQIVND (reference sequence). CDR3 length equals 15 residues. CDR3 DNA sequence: TGTGCCAGTAGCTTGGGGGGTTGGAACAATCAGCCCCAGCATTTT. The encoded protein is CASSLGGWNNQPQHF.

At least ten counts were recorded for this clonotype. CDR3 sequence reads: CSAKSLLAAGPYEQYF. CDR3 in DNA: TGCAGTGCTAAATCCCTCTTGGCGGCAGGGCCCTACGAGCAGTACTTC. The rearrangement links TRBV20-1 to TRBJ2-7; maybe TRBD1 (5 bases). V shed 4 bases and J shed 2 bases, with 21 bases lying between them. The CDR3 contains 16 residues. The germline gives CDR1 DFQATT, CDR2 SNEGSKA (reference sequence).

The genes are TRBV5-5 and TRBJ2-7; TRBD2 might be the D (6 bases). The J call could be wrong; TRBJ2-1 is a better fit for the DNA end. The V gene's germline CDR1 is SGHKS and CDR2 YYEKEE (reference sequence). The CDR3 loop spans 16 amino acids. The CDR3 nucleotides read TGTGCCAGCAGCTTGGTGATCGGGGGAAGGGGCAATGAGCAGTTCTTC. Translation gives CASSLVIGGRGNEQFF.

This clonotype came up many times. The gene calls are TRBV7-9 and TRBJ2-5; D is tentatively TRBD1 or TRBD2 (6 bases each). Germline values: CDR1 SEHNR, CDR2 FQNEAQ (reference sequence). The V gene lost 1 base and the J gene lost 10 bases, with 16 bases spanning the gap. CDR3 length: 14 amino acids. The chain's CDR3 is CASSLDVSGADQYF. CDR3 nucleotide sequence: TGTGCCAGCAGCTTAGACGTGTCGGGGGCCGACCAGTACTTC.

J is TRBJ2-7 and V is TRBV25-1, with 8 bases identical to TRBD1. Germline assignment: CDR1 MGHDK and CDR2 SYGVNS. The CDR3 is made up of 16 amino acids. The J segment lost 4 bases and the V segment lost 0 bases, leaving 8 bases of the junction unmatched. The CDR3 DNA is TGTGCCAGCAGTGAATACTATACAGGGGGTGATTACGAGCAGTACTTC. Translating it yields CASSEYYTGGDYEQYF.

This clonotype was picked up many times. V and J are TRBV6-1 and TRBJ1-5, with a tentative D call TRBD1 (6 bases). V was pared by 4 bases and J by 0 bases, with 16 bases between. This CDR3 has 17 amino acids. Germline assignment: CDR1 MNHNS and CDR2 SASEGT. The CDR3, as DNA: TGTGCCAGCAGTGCCCACAGGGCCGGGGGTAGCAATCAGCCCCAGCATTTT. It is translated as CASSAHRAGGSNQPQHF.

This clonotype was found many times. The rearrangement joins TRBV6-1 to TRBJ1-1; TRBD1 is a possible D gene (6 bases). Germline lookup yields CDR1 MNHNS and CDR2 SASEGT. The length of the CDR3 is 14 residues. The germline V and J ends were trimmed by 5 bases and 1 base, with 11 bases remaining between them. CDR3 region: CASSRRGGNTEAFF. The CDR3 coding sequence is TGTGCCAGCAGTAGAAGGGGGGGGAACACTGAAGCTTTCTTT.

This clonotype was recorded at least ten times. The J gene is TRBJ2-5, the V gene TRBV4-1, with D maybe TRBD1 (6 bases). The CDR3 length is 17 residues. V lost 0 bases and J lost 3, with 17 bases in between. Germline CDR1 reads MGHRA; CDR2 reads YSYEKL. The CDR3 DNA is TGCGCCAGCAGCCAAGATCCGGCTGGGGGCATTAAAGAGACCCAGTACTTC. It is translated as CASSQDPAGGIKETQYF.

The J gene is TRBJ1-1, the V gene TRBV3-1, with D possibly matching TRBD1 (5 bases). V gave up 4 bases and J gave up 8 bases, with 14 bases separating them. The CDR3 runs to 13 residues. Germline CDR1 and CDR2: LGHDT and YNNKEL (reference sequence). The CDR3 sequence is CASSLRAGNEAFF. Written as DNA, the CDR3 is TGTGCCAGCAGCCTAAGGGCAGGGAACGAAGCTTTCTTT.

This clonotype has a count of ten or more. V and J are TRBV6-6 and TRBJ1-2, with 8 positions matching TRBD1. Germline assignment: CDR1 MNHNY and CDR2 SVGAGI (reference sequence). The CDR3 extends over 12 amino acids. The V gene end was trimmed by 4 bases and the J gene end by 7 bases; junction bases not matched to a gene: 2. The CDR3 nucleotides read TGTGCCAGCAGTTCGACAGGGGTTGGCTACACCTTC. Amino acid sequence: CASSSTGVGYTF.

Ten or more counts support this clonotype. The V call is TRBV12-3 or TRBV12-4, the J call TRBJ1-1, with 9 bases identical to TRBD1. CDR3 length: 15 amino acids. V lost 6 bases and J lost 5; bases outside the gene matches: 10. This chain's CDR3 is CASRPTGGKRTEAFF. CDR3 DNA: TGTGCCAGCAGACCCACAGGGGGCAAGCGGACTGAAGCTTTCTTT.

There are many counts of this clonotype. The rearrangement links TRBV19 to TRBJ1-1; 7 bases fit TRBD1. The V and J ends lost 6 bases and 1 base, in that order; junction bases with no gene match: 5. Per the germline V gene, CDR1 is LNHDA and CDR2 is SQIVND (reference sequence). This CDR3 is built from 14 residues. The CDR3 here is CASSTWTGNTEAFF. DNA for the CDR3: TGTGCCAGTAGCACCTGGACAGGGAACACTGAAGCTTTCTTT.

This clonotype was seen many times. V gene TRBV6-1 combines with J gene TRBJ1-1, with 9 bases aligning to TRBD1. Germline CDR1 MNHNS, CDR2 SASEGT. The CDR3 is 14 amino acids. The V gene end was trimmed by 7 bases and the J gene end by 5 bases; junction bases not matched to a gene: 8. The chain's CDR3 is CASTPGQGITEAFF. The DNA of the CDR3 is TGTGCCAGCACCCCGGGACAGGGTATAACTGAAGCTTTCTTT.

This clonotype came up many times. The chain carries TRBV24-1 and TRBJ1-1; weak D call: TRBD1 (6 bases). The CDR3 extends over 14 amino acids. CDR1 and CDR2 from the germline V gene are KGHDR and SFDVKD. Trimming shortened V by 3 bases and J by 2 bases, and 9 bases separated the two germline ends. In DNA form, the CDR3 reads TGTGCCACCAGTGATGCAGGGGCAAACACTGAAGCTTTCTTT. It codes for CATSDAGANTEAFF.

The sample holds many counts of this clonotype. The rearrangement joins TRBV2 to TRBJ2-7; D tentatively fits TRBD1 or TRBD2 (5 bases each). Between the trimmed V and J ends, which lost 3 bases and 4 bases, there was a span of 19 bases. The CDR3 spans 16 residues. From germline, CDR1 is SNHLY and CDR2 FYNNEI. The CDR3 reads CASSEGVWDGGYEQYF. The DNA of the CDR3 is TGTGCCAGCAGTGAGGGGGTTTGGGATGGCGGGTACGAGCAGTACTTC. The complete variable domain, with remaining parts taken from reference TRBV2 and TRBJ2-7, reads EPEVTQTPSHQVTQMGQEVILRCVPISNHLYFYWYRQILGQKVEFLVSFYNNEISEKSEIFDDQFSVERPDGSNFTLKIRSTKLEDSAMYFCASSEGVWDGGYEQYFGPGTRLTVT.

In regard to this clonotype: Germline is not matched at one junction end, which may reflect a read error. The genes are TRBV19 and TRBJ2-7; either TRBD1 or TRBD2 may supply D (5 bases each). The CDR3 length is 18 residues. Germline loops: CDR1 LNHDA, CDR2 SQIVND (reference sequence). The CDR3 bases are TGTGCCAGTAGTCCTAATTGGGGTGGGACGGCGGTATCCTACGATCAGTACTTC. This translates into CASSPNWGGTAVSYDQYF.

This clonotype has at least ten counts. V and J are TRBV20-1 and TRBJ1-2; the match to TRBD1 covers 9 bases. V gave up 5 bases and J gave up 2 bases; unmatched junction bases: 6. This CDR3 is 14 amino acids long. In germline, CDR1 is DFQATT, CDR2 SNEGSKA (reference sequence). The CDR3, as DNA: TGCAGTGCTCCAAACAGGGGGCGAAACTATGGCTACACCTTC. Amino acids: CSAPNRGRNYGYTF.

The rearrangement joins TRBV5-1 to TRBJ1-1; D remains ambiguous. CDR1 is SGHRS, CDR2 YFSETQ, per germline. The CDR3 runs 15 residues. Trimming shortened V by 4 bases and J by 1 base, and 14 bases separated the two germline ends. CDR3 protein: CASSPLSWPNTEAFF. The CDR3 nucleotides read TGCGCCAGCAGCCCACTTTCCTGGCCGAACACTGAAGCTTTCTTT.

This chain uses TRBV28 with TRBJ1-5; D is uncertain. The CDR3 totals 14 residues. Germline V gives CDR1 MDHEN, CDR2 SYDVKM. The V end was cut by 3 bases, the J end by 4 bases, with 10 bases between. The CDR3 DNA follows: TGTGCCAGCAGTTTCGGGCAGAGTAATCAGCCCCAGCATTTT. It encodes CASSFGQSNQPQHF.

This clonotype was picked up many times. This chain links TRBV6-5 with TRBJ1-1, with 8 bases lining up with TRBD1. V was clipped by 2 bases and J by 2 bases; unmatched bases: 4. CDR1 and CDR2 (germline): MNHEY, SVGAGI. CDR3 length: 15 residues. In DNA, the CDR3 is TGTGCCAGCAGTTACGCTGCAGGGGGCAACACTGAAGCTTTCTTT. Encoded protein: CASSYAAGGNTEAFF.

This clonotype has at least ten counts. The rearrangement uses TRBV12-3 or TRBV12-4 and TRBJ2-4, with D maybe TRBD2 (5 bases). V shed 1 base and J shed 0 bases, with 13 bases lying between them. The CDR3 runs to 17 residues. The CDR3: CASSLGRVGLAKNIQYF. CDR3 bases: TGTGCCAGCAGTTTAGGAAGAGTAGGACTAGCCAAAAACATTCAGTACTTC.

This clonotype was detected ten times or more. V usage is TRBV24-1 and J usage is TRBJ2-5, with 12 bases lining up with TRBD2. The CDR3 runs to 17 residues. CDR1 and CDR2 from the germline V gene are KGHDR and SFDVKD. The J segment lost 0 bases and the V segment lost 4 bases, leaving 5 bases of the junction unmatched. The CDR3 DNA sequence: TGTGCCACCAGTGACCAGACTAGCGGGGGCCACCAAGAGACCCAGTACTTC. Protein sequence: CATSDQTSGGHQETQYF.

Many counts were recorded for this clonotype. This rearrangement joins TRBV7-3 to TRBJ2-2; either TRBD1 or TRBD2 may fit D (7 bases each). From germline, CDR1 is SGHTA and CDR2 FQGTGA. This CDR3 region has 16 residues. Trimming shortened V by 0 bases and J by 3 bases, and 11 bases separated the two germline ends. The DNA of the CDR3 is TGTGCCAGCAGCTTAACCCCAGGGGGGGACACCGGGGAGCTGTTTTTT. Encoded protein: CASSLTPGGDTGELFF.